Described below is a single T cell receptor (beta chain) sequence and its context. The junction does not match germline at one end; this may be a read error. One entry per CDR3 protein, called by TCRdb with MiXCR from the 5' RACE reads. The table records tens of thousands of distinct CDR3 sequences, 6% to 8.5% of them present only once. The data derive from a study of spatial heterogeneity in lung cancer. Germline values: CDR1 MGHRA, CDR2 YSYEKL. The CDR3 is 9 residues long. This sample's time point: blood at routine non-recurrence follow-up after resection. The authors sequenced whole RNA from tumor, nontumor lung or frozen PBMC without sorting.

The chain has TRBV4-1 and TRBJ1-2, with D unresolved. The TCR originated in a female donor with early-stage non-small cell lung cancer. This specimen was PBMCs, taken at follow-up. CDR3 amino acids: CASSTRTEF. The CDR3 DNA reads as TGCGCCAGCAGCACCCGGACTGAATTC.